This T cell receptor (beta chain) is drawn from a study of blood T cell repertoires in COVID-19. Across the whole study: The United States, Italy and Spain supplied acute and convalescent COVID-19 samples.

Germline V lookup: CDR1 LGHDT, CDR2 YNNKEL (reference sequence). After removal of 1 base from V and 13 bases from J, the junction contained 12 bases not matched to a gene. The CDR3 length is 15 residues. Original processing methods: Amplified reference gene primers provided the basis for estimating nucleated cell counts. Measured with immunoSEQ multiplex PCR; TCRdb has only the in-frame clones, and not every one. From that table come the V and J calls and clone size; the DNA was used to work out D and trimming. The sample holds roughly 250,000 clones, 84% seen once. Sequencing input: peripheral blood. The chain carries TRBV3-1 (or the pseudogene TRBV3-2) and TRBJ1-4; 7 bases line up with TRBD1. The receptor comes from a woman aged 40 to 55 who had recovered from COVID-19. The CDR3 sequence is CASSQAGDRVWGLFF. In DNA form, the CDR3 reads TGTGCCAGCAGCCAAGCGGGAGACAGGGTGTGGGGACTGTTTTTT.